What follows describes a single T cell receptor beta chain. Its target is unknown. Deep level was the assay's run setting. For sorted subsets, approximately 180 ng DNA per replicate equaled about 31,000 T cell genomes. Method: immunoSEQ multiplex PCR; TCRdb's copy keeps in-frame clones and lacks some. The sample lists 600,000 or so clones; roughly 98% were seen once. This CDR3 spans 17 amino acids. Trimming left V 0 bases short and J 2 bases short, with 14 bases between. CDR1 is ENHRY and CDR2 is SYGVKD in the germline V gene. Cells designated naive CD8 were CD45RO-negative and were positively selected for CCR7, with terminally differentiated effector memory CD45RA+ cells excluded. This entry belongs to a study of shared clonotypes between healthy human individuals. General observations from the study: A handful of donors showed sharing of around 5.3% of naive CD4 clonotypes. The sole specimen, blood, was sampled, and tissue repertoires likely differ.

This TCR derives from a man aged 25-45 years in good health. Specimen: naive CD8+ T cells sorted from blood. This chain connects TRBV10-3 to TRBJ1-5; a weak D match, TRBD1 (6 bases). The CDR3 sequence: CAISESHRAFGNQPQHF. CDR3 in DNA: TGTGCCATCAGTGAGTCCCACAGGGCCTTCGGCAATCAGCCCCAGCATTTT.